The rows below give T cell receptor beta chains drawn from one sample of a study of blood T cell repertoires in COVID-19. Measured with immunoSEQ multiplex PCR; TCRdb has only the in-frame clones, and not every one. Of 290,000 or so clones listed, around nine tenths are singletons. The source material was PBMCs or T cells enriched from blood (not recorded which). All receptors come from a woman aged 18-29 years who had recovered from COVID-19. The conserved cysteine and the conserved F or W are not part of the CDR3 here.

>TRBJ1-3|TRBV27
ASSPLPSKAWNTIY
>TRBJ2-5|TRBV7-2
ASSLFGQGQETQY
>TRBJ2-3|TRBV24-1
ATAGTSFTDTQY
>TRBJ1-2|TRBV5-5
ASEGTVKRGGYT
>TRBJ2-7|TRBV2
ASRDPGQGSGYEQY
>TRBJ2-3|TRBV5-1
ASSLEARGGDTQY
>TRBJ2-2|TRBV19
ASSIGMAGPPNTGELF
>TRBJ2-7|TRBV10-1
AIMTLRLRVYEQY
>TRBJ1-2|TRBV5-6
ASTLGAELYGYT
>TRBJ2-1|TRBV7-2
ASSPSDLSYNEQF
>TRBJ2-1|TRBV11-1
ASSLNRGLDYNEQF
>TRBJ1-1|TRBV7-2
ASSFDRTDPEAF
>TRBJ1-1|TRBV6-2/TRBV6-3
ASSYTRTGTEAF
>TRBJ2-2|TRBV6-2/TRBV6-3
ASSYVGRDGELF
>TRBJ1-5|TRBV19
ASNGQALQPQH
>TRBJ1-5|TRBV28
ASSERQGLNQPQH
>TRBJ1-2|TRBV5-6
ASSSVVGNGYT
>TRBJ2-7|TRBV9
ASSVEKRLAESTYEQY